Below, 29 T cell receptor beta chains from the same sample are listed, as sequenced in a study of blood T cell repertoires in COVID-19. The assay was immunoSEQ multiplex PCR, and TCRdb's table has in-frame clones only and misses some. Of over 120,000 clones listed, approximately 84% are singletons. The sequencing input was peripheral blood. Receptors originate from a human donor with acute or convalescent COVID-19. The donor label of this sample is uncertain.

CDR3 in DNA: TGTGCCAGCAGCTTGTACAGGGCTAACACCGGGGAGCTGTTTTTT. Its translation is CASSLYRANTGELFF. The V gene is TRBV7-2, the J gene TRBJ2-2, with D perhaps TRBD1 (6 bases). CDR3 length: 15 amino acids. The V and J ends lost 3 bases and 2 bases respectively, with 10 bases between them. Germline-derived CDR1 and CDR2 are SGHTA and FQGNSA.

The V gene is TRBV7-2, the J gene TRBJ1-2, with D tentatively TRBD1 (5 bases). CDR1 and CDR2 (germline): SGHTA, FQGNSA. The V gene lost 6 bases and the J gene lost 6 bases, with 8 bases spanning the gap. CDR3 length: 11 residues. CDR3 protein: CASRGADGYTF. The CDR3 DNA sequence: TGTGCCAGCAGAGGGGCGGATGGCTACACCTTC. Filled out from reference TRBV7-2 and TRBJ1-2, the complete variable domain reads GAGVSQSPSNKVTEKGKDVELRCDPISGHTALYWYRQSLGQGLEFLIYFQGNSAPDKSGLPSDRFSAERTGGSVSTLTIQRTQQEDSAVYLCASRGADGYTFGSGTRLTVV.

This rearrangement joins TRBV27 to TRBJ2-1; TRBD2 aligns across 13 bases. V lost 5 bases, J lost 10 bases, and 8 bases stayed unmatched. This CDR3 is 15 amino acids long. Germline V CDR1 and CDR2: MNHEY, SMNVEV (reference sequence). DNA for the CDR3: TGTGCCAGCAGTCCGAGACTAGCGGGAGGCCGGGAGCAGTTCTTC. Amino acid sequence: CASSPRLAGGREQFF.

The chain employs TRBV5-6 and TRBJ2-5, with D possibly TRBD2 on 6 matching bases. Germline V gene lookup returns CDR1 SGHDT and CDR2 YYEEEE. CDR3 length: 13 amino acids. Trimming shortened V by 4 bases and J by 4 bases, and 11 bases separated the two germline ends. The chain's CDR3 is CASSRDFAETQYF. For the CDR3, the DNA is TGTGCCAGCAGCCGGGACTTTGCAGAGACCCAGTACTTC.

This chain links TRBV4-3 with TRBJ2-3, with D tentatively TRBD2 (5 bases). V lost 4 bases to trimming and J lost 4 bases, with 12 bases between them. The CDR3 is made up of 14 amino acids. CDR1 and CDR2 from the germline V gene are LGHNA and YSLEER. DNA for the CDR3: TGCGCCAGCAGCCCGCGTCCGGACTCAGATACGCAGTATTTT. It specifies CASSPRPDSDTQYF.

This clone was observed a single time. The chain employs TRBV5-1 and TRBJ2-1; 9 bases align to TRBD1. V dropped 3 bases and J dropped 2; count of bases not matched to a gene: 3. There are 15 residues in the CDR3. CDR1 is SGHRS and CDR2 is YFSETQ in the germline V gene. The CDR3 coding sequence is TGCGCCAGCAGCTCACAGGGGGCCGCCTACAATGAGCAGTTCTTC. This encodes CASSSQGAAYNEQFF.

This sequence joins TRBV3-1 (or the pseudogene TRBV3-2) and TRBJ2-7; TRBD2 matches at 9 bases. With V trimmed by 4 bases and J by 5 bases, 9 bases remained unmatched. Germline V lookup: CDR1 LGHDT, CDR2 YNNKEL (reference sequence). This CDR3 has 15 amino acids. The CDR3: CASSLRTSEKDEQYV. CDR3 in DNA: TGTGCCAGCAGCCTGAGGACTAGCGAGAAGGACGAGCAGTACGTC.

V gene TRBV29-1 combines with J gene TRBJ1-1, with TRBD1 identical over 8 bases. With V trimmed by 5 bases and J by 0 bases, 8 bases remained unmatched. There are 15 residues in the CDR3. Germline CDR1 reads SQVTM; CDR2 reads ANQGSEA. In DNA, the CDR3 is TGCAGCGTTCAGGCAGGGGGCAGCTTGAACACTGAAGCTTTCTTT. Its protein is CSVQAGGSLNTEAFF.

CDR3 nucleotides: TGTGCCAGCAGCTTAGCCCAGGGCGGCCCTGAAGCTTTCTTT. As protein: CASSLAQGGPEAFF. The rearrangement links TRBV7-2 to TRBJ1-1; maybe TRBD1 (5 bases). The V gene's germline CDR1 is SGHTA and CDR2 FQGNSA. This CDR3 spans 14 amino acids. V was pared by 0 bases and J by 6 bases, with 11 bases between.

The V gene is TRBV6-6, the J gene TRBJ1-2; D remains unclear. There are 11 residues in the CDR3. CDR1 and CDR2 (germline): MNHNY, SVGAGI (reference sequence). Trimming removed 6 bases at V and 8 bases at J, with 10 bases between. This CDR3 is CASREANGYTF. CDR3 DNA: TGTGCCAGCAGAGAAGCGAACGGCTACACCTTC.

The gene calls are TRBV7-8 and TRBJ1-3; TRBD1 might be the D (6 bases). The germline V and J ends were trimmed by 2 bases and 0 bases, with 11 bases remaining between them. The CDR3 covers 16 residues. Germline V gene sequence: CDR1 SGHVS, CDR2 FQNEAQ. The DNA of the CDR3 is TGTGCCAGCAGCTTACGGGGCAGGGGCTCTGGAAACACCATATATTTT. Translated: CASSLRGRGSGNTIYF.

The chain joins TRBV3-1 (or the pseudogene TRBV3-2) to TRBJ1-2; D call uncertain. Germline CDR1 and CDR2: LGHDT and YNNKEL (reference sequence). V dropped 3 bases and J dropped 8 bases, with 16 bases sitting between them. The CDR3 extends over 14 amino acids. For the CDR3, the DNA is TGTGCCAGCAGCCATAGCGATACCAAGAGGGGCTACACCTTC. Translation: CASSHSDTKRGYTF.

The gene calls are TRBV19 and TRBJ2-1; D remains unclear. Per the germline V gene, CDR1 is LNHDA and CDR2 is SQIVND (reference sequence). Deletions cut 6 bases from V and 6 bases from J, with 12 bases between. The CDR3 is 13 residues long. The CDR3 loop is CASRLSQSNEQFF. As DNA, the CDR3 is TGTGCCAGTAGATTGAGCCAAAGCAATGAGCAGTTCTTC.

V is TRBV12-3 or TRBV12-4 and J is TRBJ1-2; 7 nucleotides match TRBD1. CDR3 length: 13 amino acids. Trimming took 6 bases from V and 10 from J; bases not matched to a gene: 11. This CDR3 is CASRPPWDSFYTF. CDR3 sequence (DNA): TGTGCCAGCAGGCCCCCTTGGGACAGTTTCTACACCTTC.

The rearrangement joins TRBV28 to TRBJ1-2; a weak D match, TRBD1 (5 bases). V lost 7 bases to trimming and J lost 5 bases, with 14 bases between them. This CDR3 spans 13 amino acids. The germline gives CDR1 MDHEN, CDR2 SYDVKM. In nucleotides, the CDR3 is TGTGCCAGCACCCGACAGCTTTCATATGGCTACACCTTC. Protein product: CASTRQLSYGYTF.

The DNA for the CDR3 is TGTGCCAGCAGCCAATTGGACAGGGGAAGGTCACCCCTCCACTTT. As protein: CASSQLDRGRSPLHF. V is TRBV14 and J is TRBJ1-6; 9 bases fit TRBD1. CDR1 is SGHDN and CDR2 is FVKESK in the germline V gene. The V segment lost 2 bases and the J segment 10 bases; nucleotides outside the gene matches: 6. The CDR3 is 15 amino acids.

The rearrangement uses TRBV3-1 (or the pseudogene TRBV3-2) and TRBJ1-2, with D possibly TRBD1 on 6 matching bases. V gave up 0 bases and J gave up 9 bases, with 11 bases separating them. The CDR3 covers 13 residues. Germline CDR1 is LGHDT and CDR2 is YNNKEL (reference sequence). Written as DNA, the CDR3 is TGTGCCAGCAGCCAAGATTCAGGGGCACGCTACACCTTC. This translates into CASSQDSGARYTF.

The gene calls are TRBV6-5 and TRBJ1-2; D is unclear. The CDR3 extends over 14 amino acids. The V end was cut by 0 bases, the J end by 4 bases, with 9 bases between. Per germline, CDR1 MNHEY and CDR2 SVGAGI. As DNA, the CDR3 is TGTGCCAGCAGTTACTCGATCGTGAGCTATGGCTACACCTTC. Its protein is CASSYSIVSYGYTF.

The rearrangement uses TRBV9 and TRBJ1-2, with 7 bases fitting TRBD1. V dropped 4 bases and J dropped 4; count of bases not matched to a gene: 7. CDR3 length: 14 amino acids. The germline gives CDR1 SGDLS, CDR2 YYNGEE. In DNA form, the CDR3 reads TGTGCCAGCAGCCGGGGGACAGACTTCTATGGCTACACCTTC. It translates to CASSRGTDFYGYTF.

The chain's CDR3 is CASSVTGRTEAFF. For the CDR3, the DNA is TGTGCCAGCAGCGTGACAGGGAGAACTGAAGCTTTCTTT. V and J are TRBV9 and TRBJ1-1; 7 bases match TRBD1. Germline loops: CDR1 SGDLS, CDR2 YYNGEE. V lost 2 bases, J lost 5 bases, and 3 bases stayed unmatched. The CDR3 has 13 residues.

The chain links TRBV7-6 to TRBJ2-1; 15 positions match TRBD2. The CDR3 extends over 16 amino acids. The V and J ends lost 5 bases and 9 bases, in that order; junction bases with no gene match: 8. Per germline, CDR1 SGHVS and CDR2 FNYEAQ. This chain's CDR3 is CASSRGTSGGPGEQFF. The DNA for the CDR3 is TGTGCCAGCAGCCGCGGGACTAGCGGGGGGCCCGGTGAGCAGTTCTTC.

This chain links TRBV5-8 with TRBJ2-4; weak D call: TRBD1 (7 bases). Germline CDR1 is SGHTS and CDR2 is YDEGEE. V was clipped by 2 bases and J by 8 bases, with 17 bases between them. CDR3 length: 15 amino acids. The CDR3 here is CASSFGGGGRDIQYF. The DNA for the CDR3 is TGTGCCAGCAGCTTTGGAGGGGGCGGAAGGGACATTCAGTACTTC.

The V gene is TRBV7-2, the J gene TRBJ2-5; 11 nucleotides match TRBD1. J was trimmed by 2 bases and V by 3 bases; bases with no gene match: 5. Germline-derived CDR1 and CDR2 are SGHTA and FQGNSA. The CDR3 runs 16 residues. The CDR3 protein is CASSLDRGPAQETQYF. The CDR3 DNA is TGTGCCAGCAGCTTGGACAGGGGGCCTGCTCAAGAGACCCAGTACTTC.

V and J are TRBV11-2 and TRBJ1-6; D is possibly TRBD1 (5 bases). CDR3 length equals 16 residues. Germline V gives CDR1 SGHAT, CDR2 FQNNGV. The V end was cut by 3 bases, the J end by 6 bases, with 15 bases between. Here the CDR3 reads CASSFLSGGSNSPLHF. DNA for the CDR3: TGTGCCAGCAGCTTCCTATCCGGGGGGTCTAATTCACCCCTCCACTTT.

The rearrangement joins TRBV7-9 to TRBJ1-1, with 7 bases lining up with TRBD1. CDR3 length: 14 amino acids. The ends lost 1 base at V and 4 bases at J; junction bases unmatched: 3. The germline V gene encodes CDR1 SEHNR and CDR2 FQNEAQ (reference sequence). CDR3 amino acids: CASSLEQGITEAFF. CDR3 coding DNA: TGTGCCAGCAGCTTAGAACAGGGGATCACTGAAGCTTTCTTT.

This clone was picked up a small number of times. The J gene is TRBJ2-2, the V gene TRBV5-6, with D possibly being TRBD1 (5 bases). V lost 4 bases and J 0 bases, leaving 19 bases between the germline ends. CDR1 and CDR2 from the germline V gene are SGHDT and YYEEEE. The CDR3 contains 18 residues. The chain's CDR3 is CASSPIPRTRTNTGELFF. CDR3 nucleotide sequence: TGTGCCAGCAGCCCCATACCCCGGACACGTACGAACACCGGGGAGCTGTTTTTT. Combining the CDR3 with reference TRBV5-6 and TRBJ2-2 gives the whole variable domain DAGVTQSPTHLIKTRGQQVTLRCSPKSGHDTVSWYQQALGQGPQFIFQYYEEEERQRGNFPDRFSGHQFPNYSSELNVNALLLGDSALYLCASSPIPRTRTNTGELFFGEGSRLTVL.

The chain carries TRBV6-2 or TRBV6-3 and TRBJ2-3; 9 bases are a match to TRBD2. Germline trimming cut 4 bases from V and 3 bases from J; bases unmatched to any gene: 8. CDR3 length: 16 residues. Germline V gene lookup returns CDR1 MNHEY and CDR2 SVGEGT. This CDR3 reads CASSWLAGEETDTQYF. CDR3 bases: TGTGCCAGCAGTTGGTTAGCGGGAGAGGAGACAGATACGCAGTATTTT.

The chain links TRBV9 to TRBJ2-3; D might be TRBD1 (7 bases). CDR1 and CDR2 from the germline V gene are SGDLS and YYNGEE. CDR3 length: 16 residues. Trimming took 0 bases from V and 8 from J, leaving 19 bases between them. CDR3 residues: CASSVAGQGGIGTQYF. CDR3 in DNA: TGTGCCAGCAGCGTAGCTGGGCAGGGGGGAATCGGTACGCAGTATTTT.

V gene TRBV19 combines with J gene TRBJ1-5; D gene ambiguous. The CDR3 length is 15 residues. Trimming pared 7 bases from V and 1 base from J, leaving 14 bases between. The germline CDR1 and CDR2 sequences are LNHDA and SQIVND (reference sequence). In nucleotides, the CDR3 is TGTGCCAGTACCCGGACTGGTGGGAGCAATCAGCCCCAGCATTTT. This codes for CASTRTGGSNQPQHF.